This note documents a single T cell receptor beta chain sequence. Its antigen is currently unknown. This record belongs to a study of beta chain features in type 1 diabetes. The whole isolated RNA underwent reverse transcription, so sequencing captured expressed TCRB transcripts. The repertoire was sequenced with immunoSEQ multiplex PCR; TCRdb's copy has only in-frame clones and lacks some. This table holds under 300,000 clones, 9.5% to 13% found once. Points from the study as a whole: Shortening of TCRB CDR3s, moderate but significant, appeared in all four CD4+ subsets of Type 1 diabetes patients.

The sequence came from a man younger than 45 with type 1 diabetes. The source material was naive CD4+ T cells from blood.

CDR3 amino acids: CASSPSSRGLTPLHF. CDR3 in DNA: TGTGCCAGCAGCCCCTCCAGCCGGGGACTTACACCCCTCCACTTT. The V and J genes are TRBV9 and TRBJ1-6; possibly TRBD1 for D (5 bases). The CDR3 covers 15 residues. The ends were cut back, 4 bases at V and 11 bases at J, with 19 bases in the middle. Germline V gene sequence: CDR1 SGDLS, CDR2 YYNGEE.